A selection of T cell receptor beta chains follows, all from one sample in a study of T cell responses to AZD1222 COVID-19 vaccine. Using immunoSEQ multiplex PCR, the repertoire was profiled, and TCRdb retains in-frame clones only, with some absent. The table shows around 160,000 clones, with approximately 78% occurring only once. The source material was peripheral blood, sampled on day 0 of MenACWY control vaccination. The receptors were gathered from an adult in good health. The CDR3 runs from the conserved cysteine through the conserved F or W. Fields, in order: D gene, V gene, clone size, J gene, CDR3 length, CDR3 DNA, CDR3 protein. D genes are given only for firm matches. Size tells how often a clone was seen (once, few, many) or the class of an expanded clone, and some rows leave it out.

D: TRBD2; V: TRBV19; size: NA; J: TRBJ2-2; length: 15; DNA: TGTGCCAGTATTAAAGGGACTAGCGGGACCGGGGAGCTGTTTTTT; CDR3: CASIKGTSGTGELFF
D: TRBD2; V: TRBV7-3; size: NA; J: TRBJ2-2; length: 16; DNA: TGTGCCAGCAGCGAGGTGGCGGGGGGTGGCACCGGGGAGCTGTTTTTT; CDR3: CASSEVAGGGTGELFF
D: NA; V: TRBV7-3; size: NA; J: TRBJ2-2; length: 13; DNA: TGTGCCAGCAGACGAGGGAACACCGGGGAGCTGTTTTTT; CDR3: CASRRGNTGELFF
D: TRBD1; V: TRBV2; size: NA; J: TRBJ1-6; length: 15; DNA: TGTGCCAGCAGACAGGGGACGCTCGAAAATTCACCCCTCCACTTT; CDR3: CASRQGTLENSPLHF
D: NA; V: TRBV6-5; size: NA; J: TRBJ2-3; length: 13; DNA: TGTGCCACCGCAGGGCGGCTCACAGATACGCAGTATTTT; CDR3: CATAGRLTDTQYF
D: NA; V: TRBV9; size: many; J: TRBJ1-3; length: 14; DNA: TGTGCCAGCAGCAAACGGACGTCTGGAAACACCATATATTTT; CDR3: CASSKRTSGNTIYF
D: NA; V: TRBV7-9; size: once; J: TRBJ1-2; length: 12; DNA: TGTGCCAGCAGCTTATCCCGAGATGGCTACACCTTC; CDR3: CASSLSRDGYTF
D: NA; V: TRBV7-2; size: NA; J: TRBJ2-2; length: 14; DNA: TGTGCCAGCAGCTTAGTGAGGGACACCGGGGAGCTGTTTTTT; CDR3: CASSLVRDTGELFF
D: TRBD2; V: TRBV3-1/TRBV3-2; size: once; J: TRBJ2-1; length: 16; DNA: TGTGCCAGCAGCCCGTCCCTAGCGGGGGGGAGGACTGAGCAGTTCTTC; CDR3: CASSPSLAGGRTEQFF
D: NA; V: TRBV6-5; size: NA; J: TRBJ1-2; length: 13; DNA: TGTGCCAGCAGTTGGTCGGGATCCTATGGCTATACCTTC; CDR3: CASSWSGSYGYTF
D: NA; V: TRBV5-6; size: NA; J: TRBJ1-2; length: 16; DNA: TGTGCCAGCAGCTTGGCTTTGCAGGGCCCCTACTATGGCTACACCTTC; CDR3: CASSLALQGPYYGYTF
D: NA; V: TRBV9; size: few; J: TRBJ2-3; length: 14; DNA: TGTGCCAGCAGCCTCCCAAGTAACACAGATACGCAGTATTTT; CDR3: CASSLPSNTDTQYF
D: NA; V: TRBV4-1; size: many; J: TRBJ1-5; length: 15; DNA: TGCGCCAGCAGCCAAGATCGTGGCTACAATCAGCCCCAGCATTTT; CDR3: CASSQDRGYNQPQHF
D: NA; V: TRBV5-6; size: NA; J: TRBJ2-2; length: 12; DNA: TGTGCCAGCAGCTTGCAAATCGGGGAGCTGTTTTTT; CDR3: CASSLQIGELFF